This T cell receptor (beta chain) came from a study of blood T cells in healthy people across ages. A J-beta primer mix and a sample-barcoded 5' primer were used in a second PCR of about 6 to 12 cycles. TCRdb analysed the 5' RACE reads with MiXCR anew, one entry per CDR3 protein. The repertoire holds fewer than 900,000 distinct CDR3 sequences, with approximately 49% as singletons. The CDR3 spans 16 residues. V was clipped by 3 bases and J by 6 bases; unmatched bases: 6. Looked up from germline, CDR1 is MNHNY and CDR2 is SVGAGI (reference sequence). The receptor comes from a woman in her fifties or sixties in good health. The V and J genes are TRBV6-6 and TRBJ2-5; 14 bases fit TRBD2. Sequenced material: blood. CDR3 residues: CASSYGTSGGRQTQYF. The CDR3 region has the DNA TGTGCCAGCAGTTATGGGACTAGCGGGGGAAGGCAGACCCAGTACTTC.